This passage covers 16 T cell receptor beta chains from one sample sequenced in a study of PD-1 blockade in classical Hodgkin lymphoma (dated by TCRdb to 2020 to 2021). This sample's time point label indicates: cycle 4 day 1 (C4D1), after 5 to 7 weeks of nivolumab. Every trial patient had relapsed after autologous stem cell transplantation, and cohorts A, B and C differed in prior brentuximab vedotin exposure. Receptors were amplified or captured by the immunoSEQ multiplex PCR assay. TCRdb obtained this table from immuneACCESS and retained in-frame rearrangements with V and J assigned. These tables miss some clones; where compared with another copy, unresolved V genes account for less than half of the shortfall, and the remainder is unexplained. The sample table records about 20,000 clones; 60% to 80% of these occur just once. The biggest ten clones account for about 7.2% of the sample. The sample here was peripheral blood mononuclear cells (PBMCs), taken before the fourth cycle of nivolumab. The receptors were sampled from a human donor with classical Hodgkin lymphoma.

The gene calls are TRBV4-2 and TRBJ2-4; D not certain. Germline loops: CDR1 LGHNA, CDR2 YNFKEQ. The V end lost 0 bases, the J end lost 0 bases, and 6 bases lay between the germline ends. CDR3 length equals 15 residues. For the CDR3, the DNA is TGTGCCAGCAGCCAAGAATGGCTAGCCAAAAACATTCAGTACTTC. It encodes CASSQEWLAKNIQYF.

The CDR3 reads CASSLMGGALNTEAFF. The CDR3 DNA follows: TGTGCCAGCAGCTTAATGGGAGGGGCTCTGAACACTGAAGCTTTCTTT. The chain links TRBV7-3 to TRBJ1-1; weak D call: TRBD1 (5 bases). The CDR3 totals 16 residues. In germline, CDR1 is SGHTA, CDR2 FQGTGA. Trimming took 1 base from V and 0 from J, leaving 12 bases between them.

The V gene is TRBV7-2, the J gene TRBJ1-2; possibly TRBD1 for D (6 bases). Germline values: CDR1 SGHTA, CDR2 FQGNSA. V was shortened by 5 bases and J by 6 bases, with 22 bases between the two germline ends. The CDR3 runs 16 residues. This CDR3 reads CASSRVTYRENDGYTF. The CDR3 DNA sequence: TGTGCCAGCAGCCGCGTCACGTACAGGGAAAATGATGGCTACACCTTC.

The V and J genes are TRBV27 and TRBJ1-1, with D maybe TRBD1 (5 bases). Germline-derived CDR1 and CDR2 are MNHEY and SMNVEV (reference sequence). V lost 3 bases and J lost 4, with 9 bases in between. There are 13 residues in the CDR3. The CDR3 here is CASSLGRGTEAFF. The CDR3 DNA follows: TGTGCCAGCAGTTTGGGAAGGGGCACTGAAGCTTTCTTT.

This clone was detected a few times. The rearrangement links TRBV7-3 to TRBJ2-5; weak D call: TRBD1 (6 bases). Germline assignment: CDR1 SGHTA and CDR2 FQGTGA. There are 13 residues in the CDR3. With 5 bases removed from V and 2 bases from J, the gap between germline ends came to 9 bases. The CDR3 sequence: CASSLQGQETQYF. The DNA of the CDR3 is TGTGCCAGCAGCCTACAGGGACAAGAGACCCAGTACTTC.

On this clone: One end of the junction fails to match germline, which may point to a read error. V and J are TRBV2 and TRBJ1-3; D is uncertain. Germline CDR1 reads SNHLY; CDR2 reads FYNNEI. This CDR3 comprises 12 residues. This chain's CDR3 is CVSRESRDTIYF. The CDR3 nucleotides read TGTGTCAGCAGAGAGTCGAGGGACACCATATATTTT. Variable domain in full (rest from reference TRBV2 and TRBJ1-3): EPEVTQTPSHQVTQMGQEVILRCVPISNHLYFYWYRQILGQKVEFLVSFYNNEISEKSEIFDDQFSVERPDGSNFTLKIRSTKLEDSAMYFCVSRESRDTIYFGEGSWLTVV.

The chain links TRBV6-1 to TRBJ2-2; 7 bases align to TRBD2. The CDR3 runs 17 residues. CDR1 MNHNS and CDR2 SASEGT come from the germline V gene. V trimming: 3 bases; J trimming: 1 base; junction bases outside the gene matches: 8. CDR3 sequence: CASSDDGGMWNTGELFF. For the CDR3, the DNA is TGTGCCAGCAGTGATGACGGGGGGATGTGGAACACCGGGGAGCTGTTTTTT.

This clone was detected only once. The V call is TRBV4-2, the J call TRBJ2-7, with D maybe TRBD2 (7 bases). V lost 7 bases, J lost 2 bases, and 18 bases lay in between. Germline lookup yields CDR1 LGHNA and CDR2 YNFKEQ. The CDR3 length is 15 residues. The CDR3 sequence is CASNLGGPSTYEQYF. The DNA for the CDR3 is TGTGCCAGCAACCTCGGGGGGCCCTCAACCTACGAGCAGTACTTC.

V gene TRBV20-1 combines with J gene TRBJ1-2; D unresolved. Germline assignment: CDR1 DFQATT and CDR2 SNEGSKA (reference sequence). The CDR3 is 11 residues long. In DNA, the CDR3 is TGCATTCTATACGGGAACTATGGCTACACCTTC. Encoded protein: CILYGNYGYTF.

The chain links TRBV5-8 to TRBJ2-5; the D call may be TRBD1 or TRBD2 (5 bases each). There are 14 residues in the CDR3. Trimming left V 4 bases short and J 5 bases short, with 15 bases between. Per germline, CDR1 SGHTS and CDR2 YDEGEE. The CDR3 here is CASSDPRVAETQYF. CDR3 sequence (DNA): TGTGCCAGCAGCGATCCCAGGGTAGCGGAGACCCAGTACTTC.

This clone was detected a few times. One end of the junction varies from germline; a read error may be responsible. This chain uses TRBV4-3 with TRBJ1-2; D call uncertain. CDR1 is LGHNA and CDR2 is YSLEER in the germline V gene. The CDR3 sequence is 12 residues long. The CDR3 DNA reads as TGCGCCAGCAGCCAAGCCGGACGGAGCCCCCACTTC. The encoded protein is CASSQAGRSPHF.

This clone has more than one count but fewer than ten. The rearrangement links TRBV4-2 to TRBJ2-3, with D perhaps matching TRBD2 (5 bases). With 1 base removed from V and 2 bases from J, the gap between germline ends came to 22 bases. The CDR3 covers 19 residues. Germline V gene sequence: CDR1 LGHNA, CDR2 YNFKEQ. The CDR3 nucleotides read TGTGCCAGCAGCCAAGTTGGCGCCTACCGGGCTAGCCCCACAGATACGCAGTATTTT. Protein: CASSQVGAYRASPTDTQYF.

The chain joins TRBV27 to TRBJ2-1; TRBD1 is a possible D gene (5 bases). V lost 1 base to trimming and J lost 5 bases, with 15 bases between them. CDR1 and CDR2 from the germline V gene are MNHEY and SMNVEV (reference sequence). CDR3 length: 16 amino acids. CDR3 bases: TGTGCCAGCAGTTTATTCGCCAGGGTAAGGAACAATGAGCAGTTCTTC. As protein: CASSLFARVRNNEQFF.

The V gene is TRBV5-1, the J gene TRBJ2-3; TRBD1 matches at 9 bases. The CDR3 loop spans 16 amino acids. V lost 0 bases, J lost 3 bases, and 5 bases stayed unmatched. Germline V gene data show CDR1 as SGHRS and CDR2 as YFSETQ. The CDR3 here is CASSLVGTGSTDTQYF. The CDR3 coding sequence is TGCGCCAGCAGCTTGGTAGGGACAGGGTCGACAGATACGCAGTATTTT. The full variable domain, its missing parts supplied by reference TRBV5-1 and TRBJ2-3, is KAGVTQTPRYLIKTRGQQVTLSCSPISGHRSVSWYQQTPGQGLQFLFEYFSETQRNKGNFPGRFSGRQFSNSRSEMNVSTLELGDSALYLCASSLVGTGSTDTQYFGPGTRLTVL.

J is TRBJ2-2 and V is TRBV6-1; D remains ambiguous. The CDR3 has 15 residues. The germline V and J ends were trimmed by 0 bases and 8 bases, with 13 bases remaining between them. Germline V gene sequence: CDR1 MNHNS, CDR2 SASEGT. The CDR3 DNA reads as TGTGCCAGCAGTGAAGCGTCGGCAGGCTGGGGGGAGCTGTTTTTT. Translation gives CASSEASAGWGELFF.

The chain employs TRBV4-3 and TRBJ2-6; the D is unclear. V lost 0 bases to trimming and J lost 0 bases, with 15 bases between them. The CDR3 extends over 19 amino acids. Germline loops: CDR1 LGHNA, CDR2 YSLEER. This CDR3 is CASSQEVYSINSGANVLTF. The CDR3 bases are TGCGCCAGCAGCCAAGAAGTATATTCCATTAACTCTGGGGCCAACGTCCTGACTTTC.